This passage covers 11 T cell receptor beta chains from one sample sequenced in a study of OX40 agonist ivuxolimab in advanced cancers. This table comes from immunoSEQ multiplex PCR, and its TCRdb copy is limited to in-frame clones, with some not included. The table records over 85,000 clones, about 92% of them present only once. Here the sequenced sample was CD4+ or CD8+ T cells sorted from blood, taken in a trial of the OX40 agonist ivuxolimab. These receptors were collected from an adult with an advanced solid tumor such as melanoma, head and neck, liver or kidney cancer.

CDR3 nucleotide sequence: TGCAGCGCGTGGACAGGGGAAGGAAGTTCAAATGAGCAGTTCTTC. It is translated as CSAWTGEGSSNEQFF. The gene calls are TRBV29-1 and TRBJ2-1, with TRBD1 matching 9 bases. Looked up from germline, CDR1 is SQVTM and CDR2 is ANQGSEA. This CDR3 contains 15 residues. The V gene end was trimmed by 7 bases and the J gene end by 7 bases; junction bases not matched to a gene: 14.

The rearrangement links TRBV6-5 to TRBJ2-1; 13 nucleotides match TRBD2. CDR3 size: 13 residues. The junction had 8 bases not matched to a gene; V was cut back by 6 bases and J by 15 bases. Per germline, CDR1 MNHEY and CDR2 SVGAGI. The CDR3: CASRPTSGRAPFF. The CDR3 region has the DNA TGTGCCAGCAGGCCTACTAGCGGGAGGGCCCCGTTCTTC.

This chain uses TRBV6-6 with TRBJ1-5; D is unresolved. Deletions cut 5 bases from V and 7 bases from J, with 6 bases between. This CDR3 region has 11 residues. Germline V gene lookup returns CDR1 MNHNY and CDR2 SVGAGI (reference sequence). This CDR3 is CASSVDQPQHF. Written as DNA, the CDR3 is TGTGCCAGCAGTGTGGACCAGCCCCAGCATTTT.

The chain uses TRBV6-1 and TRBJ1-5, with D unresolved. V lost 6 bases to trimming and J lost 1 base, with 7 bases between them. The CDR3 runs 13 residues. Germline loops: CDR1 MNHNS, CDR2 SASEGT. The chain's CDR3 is CASRKDSNQPQHF. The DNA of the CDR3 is TGTGCCAGCAGGAAGGACAGCAATCAGCCCCAGCATTTT.

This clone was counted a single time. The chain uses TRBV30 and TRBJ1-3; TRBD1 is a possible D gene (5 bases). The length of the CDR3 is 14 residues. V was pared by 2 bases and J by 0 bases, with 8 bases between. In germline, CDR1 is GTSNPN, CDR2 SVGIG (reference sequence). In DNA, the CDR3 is TGTGCCTGGAGTTACGGGACCTCTGGAAACACCATATATTTT. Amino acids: CAWSYGTSGNTIYF.

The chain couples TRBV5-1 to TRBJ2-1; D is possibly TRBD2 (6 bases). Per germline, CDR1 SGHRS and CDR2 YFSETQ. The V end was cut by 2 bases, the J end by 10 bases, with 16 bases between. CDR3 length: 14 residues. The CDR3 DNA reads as TGCGCCAGCAGCTTCTCGGGGGACGCGGTCGAGCAGTTCTTC. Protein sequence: CASSFSGDAVEQFF.

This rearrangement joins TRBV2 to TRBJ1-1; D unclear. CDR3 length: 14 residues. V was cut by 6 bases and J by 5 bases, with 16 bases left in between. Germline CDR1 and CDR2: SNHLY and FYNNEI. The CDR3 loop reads CASSKDMGETEAFF. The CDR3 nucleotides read TGTGCCAGCAGCAAAGACATGGGTGAAACTGAAGCTTTCTTT.

The CDR3 protein is CAWKPHRDNTAGNTIYF. CDR3 nucleotides: TGTGCCTGGAAACCTCACCGGGACAACACGGCTGGAAACACCATATATTTT. The chain employs TRBV30 and TRBJ1-3, with D possibly being TRBD1 (6 bases). Trimming removed 4 bases from V and 2 bases from J, with 21 bases in between. The length of the CDR3 is 17 residues. Germline CDR1 and CDR2: GTSNPN and SVGIG (reference sequence).

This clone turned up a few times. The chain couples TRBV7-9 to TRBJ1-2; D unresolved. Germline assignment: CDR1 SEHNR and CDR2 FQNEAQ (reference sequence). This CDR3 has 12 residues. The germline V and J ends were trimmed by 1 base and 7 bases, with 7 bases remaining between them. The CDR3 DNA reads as TGTGCCAGCAGCTTAGGGGAATTTGGCTACACCTTC. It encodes CASSLGEFGYTF.

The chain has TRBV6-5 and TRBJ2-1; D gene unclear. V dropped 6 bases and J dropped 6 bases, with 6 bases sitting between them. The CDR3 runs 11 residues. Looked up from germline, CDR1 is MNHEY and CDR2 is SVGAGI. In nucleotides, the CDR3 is TGTGCCAGCAGGGTTAGCAATGAGCAGTTCTTC. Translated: CASRVSNEQFF.

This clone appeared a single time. The CDR3 is CASSDLRQGGYNEQFF. The CDR3 region has the DNA TGTGCCAGCAGTGATCTTCGACAGGGCGGATACAATGAGCAGTTCTTC. The chain has TRBV25-1 and TRBJ2-1, with 7 bases fitting TRBD1. The CDR3 covers 16 residues. Trimming cost V 3 bases and J 4 bases; bases outside gene matches: 9. Germline CDR1 reads MGHDK; CDR2 reads SYGVNS.